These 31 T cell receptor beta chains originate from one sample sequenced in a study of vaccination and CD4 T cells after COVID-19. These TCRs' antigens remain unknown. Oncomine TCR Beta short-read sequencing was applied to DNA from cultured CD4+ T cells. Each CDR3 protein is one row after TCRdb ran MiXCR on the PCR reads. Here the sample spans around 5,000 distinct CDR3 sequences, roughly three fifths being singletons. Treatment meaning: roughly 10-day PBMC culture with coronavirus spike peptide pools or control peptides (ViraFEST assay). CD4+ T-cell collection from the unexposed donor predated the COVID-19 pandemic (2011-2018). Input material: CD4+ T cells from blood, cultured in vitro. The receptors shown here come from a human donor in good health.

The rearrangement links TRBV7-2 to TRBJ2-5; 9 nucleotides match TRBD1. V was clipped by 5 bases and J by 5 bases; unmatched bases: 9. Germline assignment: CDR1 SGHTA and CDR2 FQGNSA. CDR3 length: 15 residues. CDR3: CASSALQGAGETQYF. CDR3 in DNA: TGTGCCAGCAGCGCGCTACAGGGGGCTGGGGAGACCCAGTACTTC.

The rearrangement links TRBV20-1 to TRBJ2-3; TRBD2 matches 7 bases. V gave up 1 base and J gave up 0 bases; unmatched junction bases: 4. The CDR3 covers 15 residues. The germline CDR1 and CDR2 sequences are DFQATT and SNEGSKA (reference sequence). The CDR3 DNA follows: TGCAGTGCTAGAGTTAGCGGGCCTAGCACAGATACGCAGTATTTT. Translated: CSARVSGPSTDTQYF.

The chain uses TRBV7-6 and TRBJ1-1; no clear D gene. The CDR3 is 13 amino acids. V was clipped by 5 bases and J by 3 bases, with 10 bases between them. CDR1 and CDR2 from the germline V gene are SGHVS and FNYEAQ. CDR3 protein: CASSPSGYTEAFF. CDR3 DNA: TGTGCCAGCAGCCCCTCAGGCTACACTGAAGCTTTCTTT.

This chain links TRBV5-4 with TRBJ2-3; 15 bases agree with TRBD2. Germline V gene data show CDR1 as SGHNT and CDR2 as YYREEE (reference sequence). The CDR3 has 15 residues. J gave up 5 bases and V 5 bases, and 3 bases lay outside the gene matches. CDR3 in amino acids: CASSTGLAGGDTQYF. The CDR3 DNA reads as TGTGCCAGCAGTACGGGACTAGCGGGGGGAGATACGCAGTATTTT.

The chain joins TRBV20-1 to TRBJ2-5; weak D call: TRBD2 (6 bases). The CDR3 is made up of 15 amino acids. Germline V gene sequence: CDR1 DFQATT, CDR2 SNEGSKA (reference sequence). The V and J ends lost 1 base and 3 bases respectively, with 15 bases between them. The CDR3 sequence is CSARVTSWWEETQYF. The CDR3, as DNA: TGCAGTGCTAGAGTCACTAGCTGGTGGGAAGAGACCCAGTACTTC.

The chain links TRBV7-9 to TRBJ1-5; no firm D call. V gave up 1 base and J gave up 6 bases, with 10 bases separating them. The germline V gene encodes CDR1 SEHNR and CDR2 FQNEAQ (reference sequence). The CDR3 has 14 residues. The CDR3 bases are TGTGCCAGCAGCTTAGGAGGGTCGGGTCAGCCCCAGCATTTT. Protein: CASSLGGSGQPQHF.

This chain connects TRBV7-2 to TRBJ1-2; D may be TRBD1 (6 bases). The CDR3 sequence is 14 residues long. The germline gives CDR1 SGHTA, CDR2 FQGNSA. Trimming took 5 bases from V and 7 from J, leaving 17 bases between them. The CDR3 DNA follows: TGTGCCAGCAGCCCCTCGGGCAGGGGTTCTGGCTACACCTTC. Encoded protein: CASSPSGRGSGYTF.

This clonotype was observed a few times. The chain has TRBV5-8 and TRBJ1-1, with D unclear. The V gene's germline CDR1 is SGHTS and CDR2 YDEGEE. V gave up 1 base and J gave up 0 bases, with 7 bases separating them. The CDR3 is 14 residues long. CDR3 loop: CASSLTLMNTEAFF. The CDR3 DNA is TGTGCCAGCAGCTTGACCTTGATGAACACTGAAGCTTTCTTT.

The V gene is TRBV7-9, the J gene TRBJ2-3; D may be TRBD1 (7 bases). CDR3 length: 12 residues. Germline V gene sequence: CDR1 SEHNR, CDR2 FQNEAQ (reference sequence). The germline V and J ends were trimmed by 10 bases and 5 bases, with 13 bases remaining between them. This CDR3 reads CATRQGGDTQYF. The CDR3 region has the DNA TGTGCCACTCGACAGGGAGGAGATACGCAGTATTTT. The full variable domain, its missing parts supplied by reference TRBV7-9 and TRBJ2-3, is DTGVSQNPRHKITKRGQNVTFRCDPISEHNRLYWYRQTLGQGPEFLTYFQNEAQLEKSRLLSDRFSAERPKGSFSTLEIQRTEQGDSAMYLCATRQGGDTQYFGPGTRLTVL.

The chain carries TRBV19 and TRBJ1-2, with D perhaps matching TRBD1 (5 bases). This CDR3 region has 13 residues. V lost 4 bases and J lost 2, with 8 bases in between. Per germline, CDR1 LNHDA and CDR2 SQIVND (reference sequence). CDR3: CASSTSGNYGYTF. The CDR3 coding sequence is TGTGCCAGTAGTACATCAGGGAACTATGGCTACACCTTC.

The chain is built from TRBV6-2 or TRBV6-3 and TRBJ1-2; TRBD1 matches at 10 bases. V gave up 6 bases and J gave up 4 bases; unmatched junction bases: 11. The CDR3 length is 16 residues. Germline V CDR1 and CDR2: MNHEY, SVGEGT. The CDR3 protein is CASREAGTGALYGYTF. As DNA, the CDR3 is TGTGCCAGCAGGGAAGCCGGGACAGGGGCCCTCTATGGCTACACCTTC.

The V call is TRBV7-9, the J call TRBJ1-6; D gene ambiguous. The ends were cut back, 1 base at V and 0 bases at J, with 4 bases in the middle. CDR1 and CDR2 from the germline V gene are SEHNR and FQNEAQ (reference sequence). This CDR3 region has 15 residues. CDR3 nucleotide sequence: TGTGCCAGCAGCTTAGAGAGCTCCTATAATTCACCCCTCCACTTT. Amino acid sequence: CASSLESSYNSPLHF.

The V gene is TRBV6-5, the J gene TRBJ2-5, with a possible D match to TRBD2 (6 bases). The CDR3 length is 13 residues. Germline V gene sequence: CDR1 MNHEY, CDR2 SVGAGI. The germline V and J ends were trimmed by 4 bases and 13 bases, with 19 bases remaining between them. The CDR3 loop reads CASSFASGGNPYF. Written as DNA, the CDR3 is TGTGCCAGCAGTTTTGCCTCCGGGGGAAACCCGTACTTC.

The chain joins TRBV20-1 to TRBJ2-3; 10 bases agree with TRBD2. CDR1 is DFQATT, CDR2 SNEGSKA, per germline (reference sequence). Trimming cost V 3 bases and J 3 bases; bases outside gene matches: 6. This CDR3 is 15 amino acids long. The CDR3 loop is CSASPVSGRTDTQYF. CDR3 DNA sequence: TGCAGTGCTAGTCCCGTTAGCGGGAGGACAGATACGCAGTATTTT.

The CDR3 reads CASSSDNQPQHF. DNA of the CDR3: TGTGCCAGCAGCTCCGACAATCAGCCCCAGCATTTT. This chain uses TRBV7-8 with TRBJ1-5; D remains ambiguous. The CDR3 is 12 amino acids. Per germline, CDR1 SGHVS and CDR2 FQNEAQ. V gave up 4 bases and J gave up 3 bases, with 4 bases separating them.

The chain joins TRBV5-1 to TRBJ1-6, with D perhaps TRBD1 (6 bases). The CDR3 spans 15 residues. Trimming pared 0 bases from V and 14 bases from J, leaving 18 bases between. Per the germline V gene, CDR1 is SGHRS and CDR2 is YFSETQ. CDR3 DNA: TGCGCCAGCAGCTTGGTGGGGGCCCCCGAGGGCGCCCTCCACTTT. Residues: CASSLVGAPEGALHF.

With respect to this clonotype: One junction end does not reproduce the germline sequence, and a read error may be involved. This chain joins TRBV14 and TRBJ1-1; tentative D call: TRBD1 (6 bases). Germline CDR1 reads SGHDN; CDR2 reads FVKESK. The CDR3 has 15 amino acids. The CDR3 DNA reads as TGTGCCAGCAGCCAATCCGGGACATCGAACATTGAAGCTTTCTTT. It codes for CASSQSGTSNIEAFF.

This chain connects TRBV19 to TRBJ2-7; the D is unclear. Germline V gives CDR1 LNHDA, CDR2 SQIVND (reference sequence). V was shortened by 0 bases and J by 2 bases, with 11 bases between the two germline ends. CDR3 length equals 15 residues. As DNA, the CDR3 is TGTGCCAGTAGTATAGATCGAGTCTTTACCTACGAGCAGTACTTC. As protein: CASSIDRVFTYEQYF.

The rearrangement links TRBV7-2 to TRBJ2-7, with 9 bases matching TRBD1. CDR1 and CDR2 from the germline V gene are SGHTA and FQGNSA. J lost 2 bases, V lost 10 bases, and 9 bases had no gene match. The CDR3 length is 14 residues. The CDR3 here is CATSGTGPPYEQYF. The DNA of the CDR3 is TGTGCCACCTCGGGGACAGGGCCCCCCTACGAGCAGTACTTC.

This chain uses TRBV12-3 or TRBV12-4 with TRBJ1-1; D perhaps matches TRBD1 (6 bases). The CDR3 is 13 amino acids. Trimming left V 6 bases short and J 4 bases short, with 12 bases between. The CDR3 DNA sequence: TGTGCCAGCAGGCAAAGGGGGGGCACTGAAGCTTTCTTT. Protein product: CASRQRGGTEAFF.

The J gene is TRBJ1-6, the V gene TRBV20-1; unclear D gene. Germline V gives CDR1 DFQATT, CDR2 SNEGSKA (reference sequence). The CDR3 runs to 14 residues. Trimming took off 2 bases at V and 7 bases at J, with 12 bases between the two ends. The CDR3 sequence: CSARPPRQNSPLHF. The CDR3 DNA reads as TGCAGTGCTAGACCCCCTAGACAAAATTCACCCCTCCACTTT.

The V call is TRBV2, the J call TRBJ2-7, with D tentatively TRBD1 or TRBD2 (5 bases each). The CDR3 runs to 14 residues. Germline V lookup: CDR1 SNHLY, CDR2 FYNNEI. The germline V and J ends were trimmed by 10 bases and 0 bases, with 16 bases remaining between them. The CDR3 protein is CATQGRLFSYEQYF. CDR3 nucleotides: TGTGCCACCCAGGGCAGACTATTCTCCTACGAGCAGTACTTC.

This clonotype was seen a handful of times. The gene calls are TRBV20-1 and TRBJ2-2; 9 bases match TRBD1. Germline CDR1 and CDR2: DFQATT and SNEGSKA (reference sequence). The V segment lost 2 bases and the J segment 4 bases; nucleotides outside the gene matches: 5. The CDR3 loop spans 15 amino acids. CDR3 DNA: TGCAGTGCTAGACTAAACAGGGGGCTCACCGGGGAGCTGTTTTTT. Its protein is CSARLNRGLTGELFF.

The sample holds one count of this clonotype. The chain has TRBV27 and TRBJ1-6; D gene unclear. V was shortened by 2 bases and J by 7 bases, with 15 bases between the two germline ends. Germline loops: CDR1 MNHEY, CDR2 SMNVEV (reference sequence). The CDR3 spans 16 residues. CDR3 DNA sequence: TGTGCCAGCAGTTTAACGGTCAGTCCCGGAAATTCACCCCTCCACTTT. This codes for CASSLTVSPGNSPLHF.

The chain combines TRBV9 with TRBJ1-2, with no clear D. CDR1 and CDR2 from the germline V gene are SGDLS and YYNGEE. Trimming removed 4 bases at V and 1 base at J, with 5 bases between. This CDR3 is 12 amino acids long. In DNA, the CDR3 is TGTGCCAGCAGCCCAGATAACTATGGCTACACCTTC. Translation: CASSPDNYGYTF.

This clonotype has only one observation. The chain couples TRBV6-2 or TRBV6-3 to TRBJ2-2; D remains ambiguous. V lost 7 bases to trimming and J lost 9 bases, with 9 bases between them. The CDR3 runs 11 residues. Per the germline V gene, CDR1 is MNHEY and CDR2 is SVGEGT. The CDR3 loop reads CASTQTRELFF. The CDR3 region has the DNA TGTGCCAGCACCCAAACGCGGGAGCTGTTTTTT.

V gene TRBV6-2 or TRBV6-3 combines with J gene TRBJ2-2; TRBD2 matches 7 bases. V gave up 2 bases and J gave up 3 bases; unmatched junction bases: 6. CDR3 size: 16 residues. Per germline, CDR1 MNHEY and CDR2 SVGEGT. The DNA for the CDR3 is TGTGCCAGCAGTTACGTCGGGGGGACGGACACCGGGGAGCTGTTTTTT. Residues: CASSYVGGTDTGELFF.

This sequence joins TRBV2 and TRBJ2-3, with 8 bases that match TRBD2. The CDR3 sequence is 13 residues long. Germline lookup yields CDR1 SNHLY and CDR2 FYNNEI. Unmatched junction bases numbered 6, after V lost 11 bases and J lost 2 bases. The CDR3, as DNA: TGTGCCGGTCGGGGGGGCGTCACAGATACGCAGTATTTT. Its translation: CAGRGGVTDTQYF.

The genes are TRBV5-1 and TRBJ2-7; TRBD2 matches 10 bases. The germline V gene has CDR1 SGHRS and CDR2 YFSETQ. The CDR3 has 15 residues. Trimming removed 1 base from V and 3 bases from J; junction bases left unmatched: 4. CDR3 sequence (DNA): TGCGCCAGCAGCTTGAAATTAGCGGGGGGCTACGAGCAGTACTTC. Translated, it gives CASSLKLAGGYEQYF.

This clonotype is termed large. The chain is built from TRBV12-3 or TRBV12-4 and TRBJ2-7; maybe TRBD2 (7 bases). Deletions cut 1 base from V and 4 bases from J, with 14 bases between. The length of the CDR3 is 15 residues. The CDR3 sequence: CASSLVGGGRYEQYF. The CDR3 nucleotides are TGTGCCAGCAGTTTAGTAGGGGGGGGTAGGTACGAGCAGTACTTC.

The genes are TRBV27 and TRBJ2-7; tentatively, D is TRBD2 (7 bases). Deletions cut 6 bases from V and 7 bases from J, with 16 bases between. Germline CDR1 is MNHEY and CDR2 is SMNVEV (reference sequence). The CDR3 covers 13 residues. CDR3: CASRGGLRPEQYF. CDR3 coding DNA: TGTGCCAGCAGGGGGGGGCTTCGACCTGAGCAGTACTTC.